A single sample gave rise to the 26 T cell receptor beta chains below, sequenced in a study of Graves' ophthalmopathy and Graves' hyperthyroidism. Investigators amplified TCR beta CDR3 regions from RNA transcripts. An initial RT-PCR round employing HTBI primers preceded a second-round multiplex PCR. TCRdb reprocessed the multiplex PCR reads via MiXCR and lists one record per CDR3 protein. The sample has 300,000 to 450,000 distinct CDR3 sequences; about 18% are singletons. The sample was peripheral blood. These receptors all come from an adult woman with stable Graves' hyperthyroidism.

This clonotype turned up a few times. This rearrangement joins TRBV20-1 to TRBJ2-6, with D perhaps being TRBD1 or TRBD2 (5 bases each). The V and J ends lost 7 bases and 4 bases respectively, with 14 bases between them. The CDR3 has 14 residues. Germline-derived CDR1 and CDR2 are DFQATT and SNEGSKA (reference sequence). CDR3 sequence reads: CSVPSGAGANVLTF. Written as DNA, the CDR3 is TGCAGTGTTCCGTCCGGGGCCGGGGCCAACGTCCTGACTTTC.

This clonotype was seen at least ten times. The J gene is TRBJ2-2, the V gene TRBV11-1, with 8 bases aligning to TRBD2. CDR1 SGHAT and CDR2 FQDESV come from the germline V gene (reference sequence). The CDR3 is made up of 16 amino acids. Trimming at V came to 5 bases and at J to 6 bases, leaving 11 bases not matched to a gene. This chain's CDR3 is CASSPGGAGGAGELFF. As DNA, the CDR3 is TGTGCCAGCAGCCCAGGAGGGGCGGGAGGAGCCGGGGAGCTGTTTTTT. Combining the CDR3 with reference TRBV11-1 and TRBJ2-2 gives the whole variable domain EAEVAQSPRYKITEKSQAVAFWCDPISGHATLYWYRQILGQGPELLVQFQDESVVDDSQLPKDRFSAERLKGVDSTLKIQPAELGDSAMYLCASSPGGAGGAGELFFGEGSRLTVL.

This clonotype has ten or more counts. The chain couples TRBV2 to TRBJ2-2; D remains ambiguous. The germline CDR1 and CDR2 sequences are SNHLY and FYNNEI. V dropped 5 bases and J dropped 6 bases, with 13 bases sitting between them. The CDR3 has 14 residues. The CDR3 sequence is CASSYSRVSGELFF. The CDR3, as DNA: TGTGCCAGCAGTTACTCTAGGGTCTCCGGGGAGCTGTTTTTT.

This clonotype was observed many times. V usage is TRBV12-3 or TRBV12-4 and J usage is TRBJ1-1; 8 nucleotides line up with TRBD1. The CDR3 contains 14 residues. Trimming at V came to 6 bases and at J to 6 bases, leaving 9 bases not matched to a gene. The CDR3 coding sequence is TGTGCCAGCAGATACGGGGACAGGCGGTCTGAAGCTTTCTTT. This gives the protein CASRYGDRRSEAFF.

This clonotype was seen at least ten times. The V gene is TRBV5-1, the J gene TRBJ2-7; 7 bases are shared with TRBD2. This CDR3 region has 14 residues. V lost 1 base to trimming and J lost 3 bases; unmatched junction nucleotides: 4. Per the germline V gene, CDR1 is SGHRS and CDR2 is YFSETQ. Here the CDR3 reads CASSLKLASYEQYF. Here the CDR3 DNA reads TGCGCCAGCAGCTTGAAACTAGCGAGCTACGAGCAGTACTTC.

This clonotype was observed at least ten times. This sequence joins TRBV7-8 and TRBJ2-5, with a weak D call TRBD1 (5 bases). Germline loops: CDR1 SGHVS, CDR2 FQNEAQ. Between the trimmed V and J ends, which lost 5 bases and 3 bases, there was a span of 13 bases. The CDR3 totals 14 residues. CDR3 sequence reads: CASSIRVLEETQYF. The CDR3 DNA reads TGTGCCAGCAGCATCAGGGTCCTTGAAGAGACCCAGTACTTC.

This clonotype was detected ten times or more. V and J are TRBV6-5 and TRBJ1-2; D uncertain. The germline V gene encodes CDR1 MNHEY and CDR2 SVGAGI. The CDR3 has 11 amino acids. With 8 bases removed from V and 8 bases from J, the gap between germline ends came to 12 bases. This CDR3 reads CASRPGSGYTF. In DNA form, the CDR3 reads TGTGCCAGCCGCCCGGGGAGCGGCTACACCTTC.

This sequence joins TRBV12-3 or TRBV12-4 and TRBJ1-2; possibly TRBD1 for D (5 bases). The CDR3 length is 16 residues. V dropped 6 bases and J dropped 0 bases, with 17 bases sitting between them. The CDR3 is CASRLGGTVTNYGYTF. CDR3 bases: TGTGCCAGCAGGTTGGGCGGGACCGTGACTAACTATGGCTACACCTTC.

The rearrangement uses TRBV29-1 and TRBJ1-1, with D tentatively TRBD1 (5 bases). The CDR3 runs 12 residues. The ends were cut back, 7 bases at V and 1 base at J, with 10 bases in the middle. Germline CDR1 SQVTM, CDR2 ANQGSEA. In DNA form, the CDR3 reads TGCAGCGGGGGGGTTTGGAACACTGAAGCTTTCTTT. Translating gives CSGGVWNTEAFF. Drawing the rest from reference TRBV29-1 and TRBJ1-1, the complete variable domain is SAVISQKPSRDICQRGTSLTIQCQVDSQVTMMFWYRQQPGQSLTLIATANQGSEATYESGFVIDKFPISRPNLTFSTLTVSNMSPEDSSIYLCSGGVWNTEAFFGQGTRLTVV.

There are many counts of this clonotype. The chain is built from TRBV29-1 and TRBJ2-7; the D is unclear. This CDR3 has 14 residues. The V gene's germline CDR1 is SQVTM and CDR2 ANQGSEA. V gave up 4 bases and J gave up 1 base, with 14 bases separating them. CDR3 loop: CSVGSPGSSYEQYF. In nucleotides, the CDR3 is TGCAGCGTTGGGTCCCCAGGATCATCCTACGAGCAGTACTTC.

This clonotype occurred many times. The gene calls are TRBV28 and TRBJ2-7; a weak D match, TRBD2 (6 bases). The V end was cut by 5 bases, the J end by 4 bases, with 15 bases between. The germline V gene has CDR1 MDHEN and CDR2 SYDVKM. The CDR3 has 14 amino acids. For the CDR3, the DNA is TGTGCCAGCAGTGGAGGGACCCGGTGGTACGAGCAGTACTTC. It is translated as CASSGGTRWYEQYF. Combining the CDR3 with reference TRBV28 and TRBJ2-7 gives the whole variable domain DVKVTQSSRYLVKRTGEKVFLECVQDMDHENMFWYRQDPGLGLRLIYFSYDVKMKEKGDIPEGYSVSREKKERFSLILESASTNQTSMYLCASSGGTRWYEQYFGPGTRLTVT.

This clonotype appeared many times. The chain uses TRBV20-1 and TRBJ2-7; unclear D gene. Trimming removed 0 bases from V and 4 bases from J, with 10 bases in between. The V gene's germline CDR1 is DFQATT and CDR2 SNEGSKA (reference sequence). The CDR3 runs 13 residues. The CDR3 sequence is CSARDSGSYEQYF. In nucleotides, the CDR3 is TGCAGTGCTAGAGATTCGGGTTCATACGAGCAGTACTTC.

The genes are TRBV4-2 and TRBJ2-5, with TRBD1 identical over 10 bases. After removal of 1 base from V and 0 bases from J, the junction contained 2 bases not matched to a gene. This CDR3 has 16 residues. In germline, CDR1 is LGHNA, CDR2 YNFKEQ. DNA for the CDR3: TGTGCCAGCAGCCAAGGGGGACAGGGGAACCAAGAGACCCAGTACTTC. It specifies CASSQGGQGNQETQYF.

This clonotype was detected a few times. A much larger clone differs by one base, so this may be a read error. The chain employs TRBV20-1 and TRBJ2-1; unclear D gene. CDR1 and CDR2 from the germline V gene are DFQATT and SNEGSKA (reference sequence). The CDR3 has 14 residues. The CDR3: CSARPHYDDNEKFF. The CDR3 DNA follows: TGCAGTGCTAGACCCCACTATGACGACAATGAGAAGTTCTTC.

The rearrangement uses TRBV2 and TRBJ1-2; 7 bases line up with TRBD1. Per the germline V gene, CDR1 is SNHLY and CDR2 is FYNNEI. This CDR3 is built from 15 residues. Unmatched junction bases numbered 12, after V lost 7 bases and J lost 4 bases. Written as DNA, the CDR3 is TGTGCCAGCACGGACGGACAGGACATGATCTATGGCTACACCTTC. It specifies CASTDGQDMIYGYTF.

This clonotype appeared many times. V usage is TRBV12-3 or TRBV12-4 and J usage is TRBJ2-7, with 9 nucleotides matching TRBD1. J lost 7 bases, V lost 1 base, and 8 bases had no gene match. This CDR3 spans 15 amino acids. CDR3 nucleotides: TGTGCCAGCAGTTTAGGGAAACAGGGGGCTCGAGAGCAGTACTTC. Translation: CASSLGKQGAREQYF.

Ten or more counts support this clonotype. Written as DNA, the CDR3 is TGTGCCAGCAGCCCACACCGACAAGAGACCCAGTACTTC. This encodes CASSPHRQETQYF. The chain has TRBV7-3 and TRBJ2-5; D ambiguous. Germline lookup yields CDR1 SGHTA and CDR2 FQGTGA. The CDR3 totals 13 residues. V dropped 5 bases and J dropped 2 bases, with 9 bases sitting between them.

There are many counts of this clonotype. V gene TRBV10-3 combines with J gene TRBJ1-5; 12 bases match TRBD1. Germline V gene lookup returns CDR1 ENHRY and CDR2 SYGVKD. V was clipped by 2 bases and J by 5 bases; unmatched bases: 4. This CDR3 has 16 amino acids. The CDR3 nucleotides read TGTGCCATCAGTGAGGGGACAGGGGGCGTAGATCAGCCCCAGCATTTT. Its translation is CAISEGTGGVDQPQHF.

The DNA for the CDR3 is TGTGCCAGTAGTAGACAGGAGGAAGGCGGGGAGCTGTTTTTT. As protein: CASSRQEEGGELFF. V usage is TRBV19 and J usage is TRBJ2-2, with a possible D match to TRBD1 (6 bases). Germline V gene lookup returns CDR1 LNHDA and CDR2 SQIVND (reference sequence). This CDR3 region has 14 residues. The V end lost 4 bases, the J end lost 7 bases, and 13 bases lay between the germline ends. Using reference TRBV19 and TRBJ2-2 for the parts outside the CDR3, the full variable domain is DGGITQSPKYLFRKEGQNVTLSCEQNLNHDAMYWYRQDPGQGLRLIYYSQIVNDFQKGDIAEGYSVSREKKESFPLTVTSAQKNPTAFYLCASSRQEEGGELFFGEGSRLTVL.

This clonotype was observed many times. The V call is TRBV12-3 or TRBV12-4, the J call TRBJ1-2; 8 bases map to TRBD1. CDR3 length equals 16 residues. With 1 base clipped from V and 3 bases from J, the junction kept 7 bases outside the gene matches. The CDR3 DNA reads as TGTGCCAGCAGTTTAGGGGGGACAGGCGCAGACTATGGCTACACCTTC. Translating it yields CASSLGGTGADYGYTF.

The sample holds many counts of this clonotype. This rearrangement joins TRBV10-1 to TRBJ2-5; 11 bases match TRBD1. Trimming took 6 bases from V and 7 from J; bases not matched to a gene: 4. The germline gives CDR1 WNHNN, CDR2 SYGVQD (reference sequence). The CDR3 is made up of 13 amino acids. The CDR3 DNA sequence: TGCGCCAGCAGGGGACAGGGGGACGTGACCCAGTACTTC. Translating gives CASRGQGDVTQYF.

This sequence joins TRBV11-1 and TRBJ1-1; the match to TRBD1 covers 12 bases. Germline V gives CDR1 SGHAT, CDR2 FQDESV (reference sequence). There are 16 residues in the CDR3. V lost 3 bases, J lost 3 bases, and 5 bases stayed unmatched. CDR3 in amino acids: CASSFPGQGADTEAFF. CDR3 nucleotides: TGTGCCAGCAGCTTCCCGGGACAGGGGGCCGACACTGAAGCTTTCTTT.

This clonotype occurred many times. The CDR3 sequence is CASRRAGLNTEAFF. CDR3 bases: TGTGCCAGCAGGAGAGCGGGGTTGAACACTGAAGCTTTCTTT. The chain has TRBV5-6 and TRBJ1-1, with D uncertain. The CDR3 extends over 14 amino acids. Germline V gene sequence: CDR1 SGHDT, CDR2 YYEEEE. Deletions cut 5 bases from V and 0 bases from J, with 11 bases between.

In this sample, this clonotype turned up many times. The chain is built from TRBV20-1 and TRBJ1-1, with unresolved D. Germline CDR1 and CDR2: DFQATT and SNEGSKA (reference sequence). The CDR3 is 12 residues long. The V end was cut by 3 bases, the J end by 7 bases, with 12 bases between. The CDR3 is CSARLQRLEAFF. Written as DNA, the CDR3 is TGCAGTGCTAGGTTACAGCGTCTTGAAGCTTTCTTT.

V usage is TRBV12-3 or TRBV12-4 and J usage is TRBJ1-1; D remains ambiguous. The CDR3 is 12 amino acids. V dropped 4 bases and J dropped 8 bases, with 11 bases sitting between them. The CDR3 here is CASSSEAWEAFF. The CDR3 DNA reads TGTGCCAGCAGTTCGGAAGCCTGGGAAGCTTTCTTT.

This clonotype was observed many times. The chain combines TRBV2 with TRBJ1-5, with a weak D call TRBD1 (5 bases). CDR1 and CDR2 from the germline V gene are SNHLY and FYNNEI. Trimming pared 4 bases from V and 2 bases from J, leaving 12 bases between. The CDR3 is made up of 15 amino acids. CDR3 sequence: CASSADRWGNQPQHF. The CDR3 region has the DNA TGTGCCAGCAGTGCTGACAGATGGGGCAATCAGCCCCAGCATTTT.